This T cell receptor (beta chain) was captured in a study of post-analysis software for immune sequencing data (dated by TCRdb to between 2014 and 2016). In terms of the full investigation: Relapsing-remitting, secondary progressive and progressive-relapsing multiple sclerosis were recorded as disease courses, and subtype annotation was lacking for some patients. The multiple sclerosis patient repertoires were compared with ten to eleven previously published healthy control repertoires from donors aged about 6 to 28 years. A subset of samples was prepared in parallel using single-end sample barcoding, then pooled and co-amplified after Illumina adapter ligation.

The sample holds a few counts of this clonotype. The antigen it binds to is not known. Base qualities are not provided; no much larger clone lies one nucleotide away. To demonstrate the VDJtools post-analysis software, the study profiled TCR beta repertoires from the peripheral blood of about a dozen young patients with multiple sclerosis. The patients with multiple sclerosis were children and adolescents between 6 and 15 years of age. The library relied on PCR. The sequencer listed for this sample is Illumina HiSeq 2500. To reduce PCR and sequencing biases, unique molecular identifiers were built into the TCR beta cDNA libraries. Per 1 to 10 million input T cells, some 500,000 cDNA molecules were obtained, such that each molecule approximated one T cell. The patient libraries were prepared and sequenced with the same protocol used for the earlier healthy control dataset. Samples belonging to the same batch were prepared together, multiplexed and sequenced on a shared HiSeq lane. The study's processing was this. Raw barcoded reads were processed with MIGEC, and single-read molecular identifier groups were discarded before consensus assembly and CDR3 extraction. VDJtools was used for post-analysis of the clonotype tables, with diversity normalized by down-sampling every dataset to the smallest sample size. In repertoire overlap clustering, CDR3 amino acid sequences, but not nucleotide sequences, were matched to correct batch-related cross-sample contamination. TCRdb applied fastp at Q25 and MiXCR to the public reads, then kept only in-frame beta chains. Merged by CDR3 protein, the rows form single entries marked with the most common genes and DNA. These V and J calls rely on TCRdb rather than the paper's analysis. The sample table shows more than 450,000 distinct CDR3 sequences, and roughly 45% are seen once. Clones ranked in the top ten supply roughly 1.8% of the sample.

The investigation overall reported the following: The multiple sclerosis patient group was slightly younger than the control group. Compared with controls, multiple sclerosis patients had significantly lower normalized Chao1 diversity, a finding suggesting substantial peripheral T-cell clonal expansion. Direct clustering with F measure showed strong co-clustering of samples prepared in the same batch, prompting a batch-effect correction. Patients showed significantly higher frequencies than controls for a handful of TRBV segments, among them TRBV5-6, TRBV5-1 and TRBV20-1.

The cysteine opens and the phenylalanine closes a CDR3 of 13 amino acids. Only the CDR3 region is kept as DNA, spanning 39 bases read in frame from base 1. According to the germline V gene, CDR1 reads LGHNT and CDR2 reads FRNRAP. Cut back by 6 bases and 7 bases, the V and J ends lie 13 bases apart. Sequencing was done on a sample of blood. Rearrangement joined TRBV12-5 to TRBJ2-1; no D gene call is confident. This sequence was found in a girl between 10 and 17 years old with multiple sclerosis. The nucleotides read TGTGCTAGTGGGATTGGGGTCGGGAATGAGCAGTTCTTC. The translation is CASGIGVGNEQFF.